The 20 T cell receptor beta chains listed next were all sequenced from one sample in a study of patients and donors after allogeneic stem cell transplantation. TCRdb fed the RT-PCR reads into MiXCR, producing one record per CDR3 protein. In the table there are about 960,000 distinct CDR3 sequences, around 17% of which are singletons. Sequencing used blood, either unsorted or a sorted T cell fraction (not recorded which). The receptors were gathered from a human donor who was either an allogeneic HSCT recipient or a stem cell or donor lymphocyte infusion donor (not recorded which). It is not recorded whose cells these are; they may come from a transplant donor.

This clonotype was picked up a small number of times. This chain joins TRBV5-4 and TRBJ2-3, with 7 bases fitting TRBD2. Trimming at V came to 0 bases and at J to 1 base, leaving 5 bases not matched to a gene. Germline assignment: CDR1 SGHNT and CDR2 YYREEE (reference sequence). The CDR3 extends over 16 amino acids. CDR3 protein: CASSLAGGIRTDTQYF. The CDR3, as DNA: TGTGCCAGCAGCTTGGCGGGAGGAATTCGCACAGATACGCAGTATTTT.

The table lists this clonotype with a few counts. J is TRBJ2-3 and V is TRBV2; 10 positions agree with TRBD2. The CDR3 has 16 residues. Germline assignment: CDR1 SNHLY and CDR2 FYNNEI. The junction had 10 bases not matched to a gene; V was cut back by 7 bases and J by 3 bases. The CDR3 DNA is TGTGCCAGCAACGCCCTAGCGGGAGTCGGAACAGATACGCAGTATTTT. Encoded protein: CASNALAGVGTDTQYF.

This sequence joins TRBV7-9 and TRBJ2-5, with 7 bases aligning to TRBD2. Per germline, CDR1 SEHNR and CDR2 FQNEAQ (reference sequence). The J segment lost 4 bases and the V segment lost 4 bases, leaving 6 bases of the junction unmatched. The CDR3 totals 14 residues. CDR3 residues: CASSSTGLPETQYF. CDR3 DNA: TGTGCCAGCAGCTCTACGGGACTACCAGAGACCCAGTACTTC.

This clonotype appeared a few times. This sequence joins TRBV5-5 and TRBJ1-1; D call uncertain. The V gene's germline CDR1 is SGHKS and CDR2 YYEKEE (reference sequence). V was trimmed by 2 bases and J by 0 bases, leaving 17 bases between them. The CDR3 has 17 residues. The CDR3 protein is CASSFLFGRPLNTEAFF. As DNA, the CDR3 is TGTGCCAGCAGCTTCCTGTTCGGGAGACCTTTGAACACTGAAGCTTTCTTT.

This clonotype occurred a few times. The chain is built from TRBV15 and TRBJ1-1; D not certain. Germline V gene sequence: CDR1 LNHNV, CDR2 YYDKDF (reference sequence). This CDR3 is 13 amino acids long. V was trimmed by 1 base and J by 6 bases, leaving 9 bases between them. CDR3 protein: CATSRVQVSEAFF. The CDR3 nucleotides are TGTGCCACCAGCAGAGTTCAGGTCTCTGAAGCTTTCTTT.

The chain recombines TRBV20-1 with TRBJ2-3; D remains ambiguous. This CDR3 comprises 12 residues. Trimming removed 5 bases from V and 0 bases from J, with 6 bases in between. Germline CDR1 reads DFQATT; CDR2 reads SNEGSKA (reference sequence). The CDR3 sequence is CSAASSTDTQYF. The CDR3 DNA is TGCAGTGCTGCCTCTAGCACAGATACGCAGTATTTT.

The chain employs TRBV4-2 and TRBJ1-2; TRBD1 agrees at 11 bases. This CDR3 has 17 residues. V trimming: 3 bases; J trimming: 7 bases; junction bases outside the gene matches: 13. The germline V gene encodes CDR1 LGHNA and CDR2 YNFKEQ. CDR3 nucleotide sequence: TGTGCCAGCAGCCAGTATTCGCCCGGACAGGGGGCGGGTGGCTACACCTTC. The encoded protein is CASSQYSPGQGAGGYTF.

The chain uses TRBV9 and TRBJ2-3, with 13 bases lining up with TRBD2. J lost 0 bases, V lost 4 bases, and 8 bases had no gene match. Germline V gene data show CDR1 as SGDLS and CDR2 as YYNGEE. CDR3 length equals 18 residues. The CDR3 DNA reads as TGTGCCAGCAGCCCTCGACTAGCGGGGGGCCTGAGCACAGATACGCAGTATTTT. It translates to CASSPRLAGGLSTDTQYF.

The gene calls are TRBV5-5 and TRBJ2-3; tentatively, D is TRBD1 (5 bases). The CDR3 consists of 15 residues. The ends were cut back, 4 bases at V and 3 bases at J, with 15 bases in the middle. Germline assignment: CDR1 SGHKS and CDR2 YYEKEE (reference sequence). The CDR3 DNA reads TGTGCCAGCAGCGCCTCGACAGTGGCAACAGATACGCAGTATTTT. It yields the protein CASSASTVATDTQYF.

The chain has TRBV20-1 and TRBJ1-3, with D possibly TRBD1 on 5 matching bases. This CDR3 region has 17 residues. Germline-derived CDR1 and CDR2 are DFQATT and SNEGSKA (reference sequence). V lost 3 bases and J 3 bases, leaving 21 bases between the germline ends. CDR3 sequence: CSASGPSATGLGNTIYF. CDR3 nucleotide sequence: TGCAGTGCTAGTGGACCCAGTGCAACGGGGCTTGGAAACACCATATATTTT.

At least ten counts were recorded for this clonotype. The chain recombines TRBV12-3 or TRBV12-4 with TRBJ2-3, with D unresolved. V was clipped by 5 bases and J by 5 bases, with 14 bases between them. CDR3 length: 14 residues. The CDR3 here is CASSAPPGIDTQYF. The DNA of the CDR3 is TGTGCCAGCAGTGCCCCTCCGGGCATAGATACGCAGTATTTT.

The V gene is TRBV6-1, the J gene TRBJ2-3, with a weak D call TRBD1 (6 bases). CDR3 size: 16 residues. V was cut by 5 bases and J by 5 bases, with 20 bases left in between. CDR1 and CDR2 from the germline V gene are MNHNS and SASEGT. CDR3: CASSLRGGGAGDTQYF. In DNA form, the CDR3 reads TGTGCCAGCAGTCTAAGAGGGGGTGGGGCGGGAGATACGCAGTATTTT.

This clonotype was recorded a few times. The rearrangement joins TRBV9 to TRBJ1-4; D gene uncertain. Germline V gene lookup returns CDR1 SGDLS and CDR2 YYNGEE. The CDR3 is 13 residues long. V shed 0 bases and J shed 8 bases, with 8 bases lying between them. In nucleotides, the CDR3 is TGTGCCAGCAGCGTAGTGGGAGGAGAAAAACTGTTTTTT. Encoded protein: CASSVVGGEKLFF.

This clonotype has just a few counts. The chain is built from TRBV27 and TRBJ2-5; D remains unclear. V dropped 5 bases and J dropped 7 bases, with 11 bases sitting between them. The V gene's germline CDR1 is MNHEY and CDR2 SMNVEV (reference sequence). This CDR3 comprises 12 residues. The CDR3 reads CASSPLKGTQYF. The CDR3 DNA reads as TGTGCCAGCAGTCCCCTAAAGGGGACCCAGTACTTC.

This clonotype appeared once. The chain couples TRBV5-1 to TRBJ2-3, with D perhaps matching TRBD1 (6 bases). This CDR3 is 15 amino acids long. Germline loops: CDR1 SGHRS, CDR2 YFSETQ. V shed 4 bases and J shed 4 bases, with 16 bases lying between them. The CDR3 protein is CASSRPQGFPDTQYF. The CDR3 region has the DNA TGCGCCAGCAGCCGACCGCAGGGGTTTCCAGATACGCAGTATTTT. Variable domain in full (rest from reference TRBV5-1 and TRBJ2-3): KAGVTQTPRYLIKTRGQQVTLSCSPISGHRSVSWYQQTPGQGLQFLFEYFSETQRNKGNFPGRFSGRQFSNSRSEMNVSTLELGDSALYLCASSRPQGFPDTQYFGPGTRLTVL.

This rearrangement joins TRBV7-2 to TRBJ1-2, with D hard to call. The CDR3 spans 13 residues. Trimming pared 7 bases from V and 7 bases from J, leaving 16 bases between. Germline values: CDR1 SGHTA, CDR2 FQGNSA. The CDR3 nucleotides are TGTGCCAGCATTCCCCCTCAGAGGTTTGGCTACACCTTC. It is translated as CASIPPQRFGYTF.

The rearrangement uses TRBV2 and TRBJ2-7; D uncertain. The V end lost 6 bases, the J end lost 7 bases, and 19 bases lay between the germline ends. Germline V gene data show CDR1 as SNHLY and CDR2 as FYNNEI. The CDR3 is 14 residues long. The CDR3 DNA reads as TGTGCCAGCAGCTCAACACTTGGTTTGGGGGAGCAGTACTTC. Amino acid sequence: CASSSTLGLGEQYF.

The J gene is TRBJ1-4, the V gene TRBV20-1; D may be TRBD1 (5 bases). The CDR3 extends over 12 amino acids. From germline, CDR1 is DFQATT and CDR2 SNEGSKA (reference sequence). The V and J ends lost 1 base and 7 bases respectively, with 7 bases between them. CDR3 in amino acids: CSARGDGEKLFF. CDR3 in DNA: TGCAGTGCTAGAGGGGACGGTGAAAAACTGTTTTTT.

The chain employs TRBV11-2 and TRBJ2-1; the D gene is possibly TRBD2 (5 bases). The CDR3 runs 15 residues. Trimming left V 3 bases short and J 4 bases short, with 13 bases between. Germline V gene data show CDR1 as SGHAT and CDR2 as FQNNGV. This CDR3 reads CASSFPGLLYNEQFF. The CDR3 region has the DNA TGTGCCAGCAGCTTCCCCGGACTCCTGTACAATGAGCAGTTCTTC.

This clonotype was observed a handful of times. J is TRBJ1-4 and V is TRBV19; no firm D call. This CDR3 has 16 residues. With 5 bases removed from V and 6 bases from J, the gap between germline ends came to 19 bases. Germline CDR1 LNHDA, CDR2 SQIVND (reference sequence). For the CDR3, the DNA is TGTGCCAGTAGTCCGATCAGTTTTACGATCGATGAAAAACTGTTTTTT. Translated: CASSPISFTIDEKLFF.